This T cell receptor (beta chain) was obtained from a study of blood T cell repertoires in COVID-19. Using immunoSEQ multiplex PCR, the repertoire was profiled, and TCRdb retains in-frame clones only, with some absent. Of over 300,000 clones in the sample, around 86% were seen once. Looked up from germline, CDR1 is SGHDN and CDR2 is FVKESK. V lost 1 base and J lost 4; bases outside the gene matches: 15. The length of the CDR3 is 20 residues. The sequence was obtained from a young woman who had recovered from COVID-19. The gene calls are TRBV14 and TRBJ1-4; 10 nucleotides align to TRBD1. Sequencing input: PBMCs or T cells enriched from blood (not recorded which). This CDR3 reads CASSQALHRDRGFSNEKLFF. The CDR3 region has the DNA TGTGCCAGCAGCCAAGCCTTGCACCGGGACAGGGGTTTTAGTAATGAAAAACTGTTTTTT.